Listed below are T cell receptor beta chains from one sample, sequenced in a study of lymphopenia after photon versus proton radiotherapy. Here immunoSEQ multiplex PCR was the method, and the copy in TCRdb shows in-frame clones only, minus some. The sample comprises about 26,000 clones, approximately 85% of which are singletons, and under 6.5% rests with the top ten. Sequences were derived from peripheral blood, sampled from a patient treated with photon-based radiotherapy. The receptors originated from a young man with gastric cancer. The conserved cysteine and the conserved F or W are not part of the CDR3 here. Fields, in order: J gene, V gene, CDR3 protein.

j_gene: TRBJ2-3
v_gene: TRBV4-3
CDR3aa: ASSQKTSRSPSDTQY

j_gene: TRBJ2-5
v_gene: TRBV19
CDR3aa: ASSIRRNLGETQY

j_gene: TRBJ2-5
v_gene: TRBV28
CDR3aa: ASSSSLAGKGETQY

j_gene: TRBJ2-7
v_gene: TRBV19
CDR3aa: ASSTGLAGPGEQY

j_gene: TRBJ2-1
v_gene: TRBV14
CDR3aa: ASSQPGRGNEQF

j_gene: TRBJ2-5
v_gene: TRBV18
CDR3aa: ASSPQSRPQETQY

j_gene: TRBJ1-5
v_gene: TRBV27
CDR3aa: ASSLSKSGSSSQPQH

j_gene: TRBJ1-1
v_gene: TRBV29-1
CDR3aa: SVVRGLFEAF

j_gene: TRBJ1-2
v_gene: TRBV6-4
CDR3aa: ASSPGTGGAGYT

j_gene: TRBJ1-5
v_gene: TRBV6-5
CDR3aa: ASSYRFTGGNQPQH

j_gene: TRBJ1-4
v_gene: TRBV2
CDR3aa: ASRQGPTNEKLF

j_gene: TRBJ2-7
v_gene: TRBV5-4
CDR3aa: ASSPAGDYEQY

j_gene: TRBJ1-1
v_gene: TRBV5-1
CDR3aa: ASKRTLNTEAF